This T cell receptor beta chain was captured by sequencing in a study of blood T cell repertoires in COVID-19. Study at large: Collection of acute and convalescent COVID-19 samples took place in the United States, Italy and Spain. Nucleic acid was either cDNA or gDNA, and it came from T cells, B-cell-depleted T cells, or PBMCs.

Measured with immunoSEQ multiplex PCR; TCRdb has only the in-frame clones, and not every one. The data contain about 150,000 clones, around 86% of them singletons. The CDR3 totals 12 residues. Germline-derived CDR1 and CDR2 are SGHNT and YYREEE (reference sequence). Losses at the gene ends were 3 bases for V and 5 bases for J; bases not matched to a gene: 1. Sequenced material: peripheral blood. This receptor was identified in a man in his fifties or sixties with active COVID-19. This rearrangement joins TRBV5-4 to TRBJ2-7; 8 positions agree with TRBD1. CDR3 DNA sequence: TGTGCCAGCAGCTCGGACAGGGACGAGCAGTACTTC. This translates into CASSSDRDEQYF.